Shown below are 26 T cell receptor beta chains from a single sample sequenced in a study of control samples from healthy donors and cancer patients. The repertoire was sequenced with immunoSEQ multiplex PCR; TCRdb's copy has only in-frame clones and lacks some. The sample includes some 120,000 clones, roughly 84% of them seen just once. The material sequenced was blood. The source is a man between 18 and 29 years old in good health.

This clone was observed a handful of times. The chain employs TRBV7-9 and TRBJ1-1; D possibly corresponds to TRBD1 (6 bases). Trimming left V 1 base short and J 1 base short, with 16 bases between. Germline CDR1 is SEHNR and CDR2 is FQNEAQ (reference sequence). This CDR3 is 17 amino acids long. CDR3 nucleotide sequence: TGTGCCAGCAGCTTAGGAGGGGACATCTTCTCGAACACTGAAGCTTTCTTT. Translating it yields CASSLGGDIFSNTEAFF.

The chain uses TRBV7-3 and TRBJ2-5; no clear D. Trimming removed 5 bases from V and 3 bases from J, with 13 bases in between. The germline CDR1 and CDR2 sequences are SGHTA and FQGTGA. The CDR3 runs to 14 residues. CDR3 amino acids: CASSPFGEEETQYF. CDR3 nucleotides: TGTGCCAGCAGCCCTTTCGGAGAAGAAGAGACCCAGTACTTC.

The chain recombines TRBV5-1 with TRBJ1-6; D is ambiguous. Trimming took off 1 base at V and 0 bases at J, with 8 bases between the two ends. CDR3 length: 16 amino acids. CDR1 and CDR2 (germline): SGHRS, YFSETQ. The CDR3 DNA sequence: TGCGCCAGCAGCTTGCTCGGGGACTCCTATAATTCACCCCTCCACTTT. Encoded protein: CASSLLGDSYNSPLHF.

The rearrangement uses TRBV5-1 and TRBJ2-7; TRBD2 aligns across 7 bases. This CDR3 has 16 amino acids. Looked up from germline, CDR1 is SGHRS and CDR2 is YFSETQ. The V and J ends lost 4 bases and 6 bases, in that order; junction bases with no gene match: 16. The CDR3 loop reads CASSRDWRGGPGEQYF. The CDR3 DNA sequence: TGCGCCAGCAGCAGGGATTGGCGGGGAGGGCCAGGCGAGCAGTACTTC.

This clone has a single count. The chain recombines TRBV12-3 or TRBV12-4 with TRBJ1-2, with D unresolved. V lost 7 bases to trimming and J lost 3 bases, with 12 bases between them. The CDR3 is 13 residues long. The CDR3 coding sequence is TGTGCCAGCACCCCTAGGTCCGACTATGGCTACACCTTC. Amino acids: CASTPRSDYGYTF.

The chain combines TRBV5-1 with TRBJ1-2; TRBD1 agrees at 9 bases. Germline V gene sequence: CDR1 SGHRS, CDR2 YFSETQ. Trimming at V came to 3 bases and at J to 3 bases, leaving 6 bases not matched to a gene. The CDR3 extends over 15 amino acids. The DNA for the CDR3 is TGCGCCAGCAGCTCCGGACAGGGGCAACACTATGGCTACACCTTC. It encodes CASSSGQGQHYGYTF.

The CDR3 DNA reads TGTGCCAGCAGTCCAGGGACAGTCTACGAGCAGTACTTC. Residues: CASSPGTVYEQYF. The chain employs TRBV27 and TRBJ2-7, with TRBD1 matching 7 bases. The CDR3 covers 13 residues. Germline assignment: CDR1 MNHEY and CDR2 SMNVEV (reference sequence). V lost 5 bases to trimming and J lost 3 bases; unmatched junction nucleotides: 4.

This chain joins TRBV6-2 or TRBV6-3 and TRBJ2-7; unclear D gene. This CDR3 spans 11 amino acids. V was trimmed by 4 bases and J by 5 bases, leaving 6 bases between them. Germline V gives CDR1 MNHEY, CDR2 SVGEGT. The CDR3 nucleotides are TGTGCCAGCAGTTTGGGGAACGAGCAGTACTTC. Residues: CASSLGNEQYF.

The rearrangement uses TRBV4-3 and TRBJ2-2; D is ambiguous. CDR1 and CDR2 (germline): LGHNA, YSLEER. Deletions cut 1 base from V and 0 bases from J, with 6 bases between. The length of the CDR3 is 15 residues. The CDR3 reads CASSQGTTNTGELFF. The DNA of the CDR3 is TGCGCCAGCAGCCAAGGGACGACGAACACCGGGGAGCTGTTTTTT.

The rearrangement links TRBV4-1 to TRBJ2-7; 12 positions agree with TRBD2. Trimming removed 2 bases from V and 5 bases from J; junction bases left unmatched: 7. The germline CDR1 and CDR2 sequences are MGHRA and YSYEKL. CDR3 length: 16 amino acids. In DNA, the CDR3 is TGCGCCAGCAGCCAACCCGGACTAGCGGGAAGAAACGAGCAGTACTTC. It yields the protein CASSQPGLAGRNEQYF.

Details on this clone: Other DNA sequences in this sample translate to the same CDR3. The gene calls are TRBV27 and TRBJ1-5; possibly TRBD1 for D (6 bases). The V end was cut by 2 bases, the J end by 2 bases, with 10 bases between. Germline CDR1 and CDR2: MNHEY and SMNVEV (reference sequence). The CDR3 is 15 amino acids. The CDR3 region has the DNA TGTGCCAGCAGTTTACGGAGACAGGGCAATCAGCCCCAGCATTTT. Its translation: CASSLRRQGNQPQHF.

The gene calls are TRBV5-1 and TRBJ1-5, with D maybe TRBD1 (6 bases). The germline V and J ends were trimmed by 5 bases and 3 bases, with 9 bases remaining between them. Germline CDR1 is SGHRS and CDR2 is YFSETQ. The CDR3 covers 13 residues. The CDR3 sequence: CASRQGLNQPQHF. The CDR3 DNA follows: TGCGCCAGCAGACAGGGACTCAATCAGCCCCAGCATTTT.

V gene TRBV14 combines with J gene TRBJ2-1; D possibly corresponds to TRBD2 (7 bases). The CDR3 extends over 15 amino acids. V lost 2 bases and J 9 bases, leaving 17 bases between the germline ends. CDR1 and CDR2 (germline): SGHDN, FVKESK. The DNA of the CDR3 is TGTGCCAGCAGCCAACCTGGACTAGGGGGGGGTGAGCAGTTCTTC. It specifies CASSQPGLGGGEQFF.

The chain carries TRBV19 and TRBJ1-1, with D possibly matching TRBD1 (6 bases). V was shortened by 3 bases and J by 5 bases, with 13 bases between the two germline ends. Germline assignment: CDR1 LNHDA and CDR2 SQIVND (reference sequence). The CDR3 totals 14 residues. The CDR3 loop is CASSIPGRGTEAFF. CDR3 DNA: TGTGCCAGTAGTATCCCGGGCAGGGGTACTGAAGCTTTCTTT. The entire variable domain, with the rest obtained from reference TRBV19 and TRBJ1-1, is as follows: DGGITQSPKYLFRKEGQNVTLSCEQNLNHDAMYWYRQDPGQGLRLIYYSQIVNDFQKGDIAEGYSVSREKKESFPLTVTSAQKNPTAFYLCASSIPGRGTEAFFGQGTRLTVV.

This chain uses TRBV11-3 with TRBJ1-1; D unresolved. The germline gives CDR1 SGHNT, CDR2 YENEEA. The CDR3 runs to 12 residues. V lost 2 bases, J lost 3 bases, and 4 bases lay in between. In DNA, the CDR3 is TGTGCCAGCAGCTTAAGAGACACTGAAGCTTTCTTT. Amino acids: CASSLRDTEAFF. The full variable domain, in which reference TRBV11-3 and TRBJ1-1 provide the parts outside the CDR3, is EAGVVQSPRYKIIEKKQPVAFWCNPISGHNTLYWYLQNLGQGPELLIRYENEEAVDDSQLPKDRFSAERLKGVDSTLKIQPAELGDSAVYLCASSLRDTEAFFGQGTRLTVV.

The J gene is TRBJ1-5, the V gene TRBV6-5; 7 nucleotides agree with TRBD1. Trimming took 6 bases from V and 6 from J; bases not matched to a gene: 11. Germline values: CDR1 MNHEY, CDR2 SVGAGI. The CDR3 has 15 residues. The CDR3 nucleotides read TGTGCCAGCAGCCTAAACAGGGGCGGTTGTCAGCCCCAGCATTTT. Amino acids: CASSLNRGGCQPQHF.

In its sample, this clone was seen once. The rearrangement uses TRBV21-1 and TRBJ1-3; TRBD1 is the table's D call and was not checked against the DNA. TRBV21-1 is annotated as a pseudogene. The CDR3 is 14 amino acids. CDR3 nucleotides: TGTGCCAGCAGCAAAGGGGGCAAAGAAAACACCATATATTTT. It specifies CASSKGGKENTIYF.

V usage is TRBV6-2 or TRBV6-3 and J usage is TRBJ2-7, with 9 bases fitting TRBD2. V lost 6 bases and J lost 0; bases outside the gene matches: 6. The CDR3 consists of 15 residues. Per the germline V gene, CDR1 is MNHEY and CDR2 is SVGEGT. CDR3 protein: CASSYGLASSYEQYF. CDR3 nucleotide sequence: TGTGCCAGCAGCTATGGACTAGCGAGCTCCTACGAGCAGTACTTC.

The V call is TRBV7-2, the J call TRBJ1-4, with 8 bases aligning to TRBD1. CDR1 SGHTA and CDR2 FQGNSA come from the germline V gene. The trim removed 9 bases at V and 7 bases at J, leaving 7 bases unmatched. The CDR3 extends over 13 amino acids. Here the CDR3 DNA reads TGTGCCAGTAAGGACAGGGCGACTGAAAAACTGTTTTTT. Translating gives CASKDRATEKLFF.

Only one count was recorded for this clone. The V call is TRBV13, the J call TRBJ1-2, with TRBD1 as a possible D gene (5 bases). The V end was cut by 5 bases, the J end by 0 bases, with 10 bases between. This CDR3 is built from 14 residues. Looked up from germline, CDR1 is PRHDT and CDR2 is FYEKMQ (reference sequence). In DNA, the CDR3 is TGTGCCAGCAGCCGCCGGACAACTAACTATGGCTACACCTTC. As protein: CASSRRTTNYGYTF.

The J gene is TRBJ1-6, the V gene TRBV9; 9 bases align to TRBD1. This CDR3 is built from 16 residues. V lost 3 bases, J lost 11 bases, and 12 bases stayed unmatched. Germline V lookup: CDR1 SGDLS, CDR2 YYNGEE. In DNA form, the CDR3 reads TGTGCCAGCAGCGGGAGCTCGGACAGGGGTGGGGCACCCCTCCACTTT. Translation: CASSGSSDRGGAPLHF.

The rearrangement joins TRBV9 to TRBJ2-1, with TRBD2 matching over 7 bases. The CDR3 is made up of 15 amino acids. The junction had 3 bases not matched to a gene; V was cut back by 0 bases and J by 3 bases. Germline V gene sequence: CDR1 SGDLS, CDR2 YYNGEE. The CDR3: CASSVESSGYNEQFF. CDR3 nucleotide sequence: TGTGCCAGCAGCGTAGAGTCTAGCGGCTACAATGAGCAGTTCTTC.

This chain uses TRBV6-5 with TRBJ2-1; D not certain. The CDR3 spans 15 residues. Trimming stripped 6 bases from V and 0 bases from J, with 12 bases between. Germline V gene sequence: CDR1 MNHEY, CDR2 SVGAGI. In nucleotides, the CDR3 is TGTGCCAGCAGATCCCGACCTAGCTCCTACAATGAGCAGTTCTTC. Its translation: CASRSRPSSYNEQFF.

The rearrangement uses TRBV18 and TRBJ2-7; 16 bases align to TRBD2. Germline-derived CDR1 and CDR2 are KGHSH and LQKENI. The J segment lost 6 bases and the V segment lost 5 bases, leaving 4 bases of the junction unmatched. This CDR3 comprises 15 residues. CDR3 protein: CASSTGLAGGPEQYF. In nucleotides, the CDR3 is TGTGCCAGCTCAACGGGACTAGCGGGAGGGCCCGAGCAGTACTTC.

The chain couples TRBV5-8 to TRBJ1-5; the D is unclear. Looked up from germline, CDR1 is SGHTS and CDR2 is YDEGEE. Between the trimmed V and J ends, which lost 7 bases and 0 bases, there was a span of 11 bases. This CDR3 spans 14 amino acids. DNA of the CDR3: TGTGCCAGCCCCGGCCGGAATAGCAATCAGCCCCAGCATTTT. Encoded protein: CASPGRNSNQPQHF.

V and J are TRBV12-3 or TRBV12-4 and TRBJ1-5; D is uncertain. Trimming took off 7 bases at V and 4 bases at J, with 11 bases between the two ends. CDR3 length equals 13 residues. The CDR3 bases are TGTGCCAGCAACAGACAAGTAAATCAGCCCCAGCATTTT. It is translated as CASNRQVNQPQHF.